The present T cell receptor beta chain was sequenced within a study of cytomegalovirus exposure and HLA in healthy donors. As regards this clone: What it recognizes is unknown.

V was pared by 5 bases and J by 2 bases, with 13 bases between. The CDR3 spans 14 residues. The germline CDR1 and CDR2 sequences are LGHNA and YNFKEQ. Amplification used 60 Vbeta primers and 13 Jbeta primers. Sequencing used immunoSEQ multiplex PCR; TCRdb keeps in-frame clones, though not all of them. The sample contains around 120,000 clones, approximately 85% of which appear only once. Each donor's status was that of a healthy bone marrow donor. Study findings and constraints: In an earlier analysis, most TCR beta V segments were productive about 87% or about 30% of the time. There were approximately 150 TCR beta chains listed as cytomegalovirus-associated.

The source material was PBMCs. The chain employs TRBV4-2 and TRBJ2-7; D might be TRBD1 (5 bases). The source is a boy between 10 and 17 years old in good health and CMV-seronegative. The CDR3 coding sequence is TGTGCCAGCAGCTCAGGGATGGGAACCTACGAGCAGTACTTC. Amino acid sequence: CASSSGMGTYEQYF.